These 12 T cell receptor beta chains were all obtained from the same sample, sequenced in a study of regulatory T cells in long-lasting Graves disease. The authors built TCR beta libraries using iRepertoire HTBI primers and Arm-PCR of CDR3 regions. TCRdb redid the calling of the multiplex PCR reads with MiXCR, one entry per CDR3 protein. The sample has 500,000 to 700,000 distinct CDR3 sequences, 16% seen once; the top ten hold 15% to 20%. Time point described: newly diagnosed GD, antithyroid drugs for less than 3 months. There was RNA extracted from PBMCs, and the TCR library was made from it. This sample also appeared in a second study, on T cells in Graves' hyperthyroidism and ophthalmopathy.

Sequencing used peripheral blood mononuclear cells (PBMCs), obtained at new diagnosis, from a patient treated with antithyroid drugs. Receptor source: a woman aged 25 to 39 with Graves disease.

The J gene is TRBJ2-7, the V gene TRBV7-3, with no clear D. Per the germline V gene, CDR1 is SGHTA and CDR2 is FQGTGA. Trimming removed 2 bases at V and 6 bases at J, with 14 bases between. The CDR3 loop spans 14 amino acids. This chain's CDR3 is CASSLDAIGPEQYF. For the CDR3, the DNA is TGTGCCAGCAGCTTAGATGCTATCGGGCCCGAGCAGTACTTC. Supplemented by reference TRBV7-3 and TRBJ2-7, the full variable domain reads GAGVSQTPSNKVTEKGKYVELRCDPISGHTALYWYRQSLGQGPEFLIYFQGTGAADDSGLPNDRFFAVRPEGSVSTLKIQRTERGDSAVYLCASSLDAIGPEQYFGPGTRLTVT.

In its sample, this clonotype was seen many times. The chain employs TRBV2 and TRBJ1-5; maybe TRBD1 (6 bases). Trimming cost V 2 bases and J 2 bases, with 7 bases left between them. The CDR3 has 14 amino acids. Germline V gene lookup returns CDR1 SNHLY and CDR2 FYNNEI. In nucleotides, the CDR3 is TGTGCCAGCAGTGAAAAGGGGGGCAATCAGCCCCAGCATTTT. Its translation: CASSEKGGNQPQHF.

This clonotype was detected ten times or more. The rearrangement uses TRBV6-1 and TRBJ2-7; D uncertain. Trimming stripped 2 bases from V and 6 bases from J, with 14 bases between. CDR3 length: 14 residues. Germline V gives CDR1 MNHNS, CDR2 SASEGT. The CDR3 DNA sequence: TGTGCCAGCAGTGAAATCGGAGTGGCGAGCGAGCAGTACTTC. The encoded protein is CASSEIGVASEQYF.

This clonotype was seen a few times. The CDR3 DNA follows: TGTGCCAGTAGTGCCCCCAAGAGGGGACTAACTATGGCCAACGTCCTGACTTTC. Its translation: CASSAPKRGLTMANVLTF. The chain joins TRBV19 to TRBJ2-6; 7 nucleotides agree with TRBD2. CDR3 length: 18 residues. Looked up from germline, CDR1 is LNHDA and CDR2 is SQIVND (reference sequence). The trim removed 5 bases at V and 6 bases at J, leaving 16 bases unmatched. The full variable domain, its missing parts supplied by reference TRBV19 and TRBJ2-6, is DGGITQSPKYLFRKEGQNVTLSCEQNLNHDAMYWYRQDPGQGLRLIYYSQIVNDFQKGDIAEGYSVSREKKESFPLTVTSAQKNPTAFYLCASSAPKRGLTMANVLTFGAGSRLTVL.

The J gene is TRBJ2-1, the V gene TRBV6-2 or TRBV6-3; D might be TRBD1 (10 bases). Trimming removed 3 bases from V and 0 bases from J, with 21 bases in between. This CDR3 has 19 amino acids. Germline CDR1 is MNHEY and CDR2 is SVGEGT. The CDR3 DNA reads TGTGCCAGCAGTTATGACAGGGGGCGGGGGGGGAGCTCCTACAATGAGCAGTTCTTC. Translation: CASSYDRGRGGSSYNEQFF.

This clonotype appeared a few times. The chain is built from TRBV10-3 and TRBJ1-2; no clear D gene. Looked up from germline, CDR1 is ENHRY and CDR2 is SYGVKD. The CDR3 runs 12 residues. With 2 bases removed from V and 10 bases from J, the gap between germline ends came to 11 bases. CDR3 sequence reads: CAISEPSTYYTF. CDR3 nucleotide sequence: TGTGCCATCAGTGAGCCGAGTACGTACTACACCTTC.

A few counts support this clonotype. The gene calls are TRBV7-9 and TRBJ1-2; perhaps TRBD1 as D (6 bases). Deletions cut 5 bases from V and 5 bases from J, with 21 bases between. Germline V gives CDR1 SEHNR, CDR2 FQNEAQ (reference sequence). The CDR3 has 16 amino acids. The DNA for the CDR3 is TGTGCCAGCAGCCCCCCTGATTGGGGGGGCGTTTATGGCTACACCTTC. Its translation: CASSPPDWGGVYGYTF.

This clonotype was counted a few times. The V call is TRBV3-1, the J call TRBJ2-2; D ambiguous. The CDR3 loop spans 14 amino acids. With 1 base removed from V and 1 base from J, the gap between germline ends came to 4 bases. Germline V gene lookup returns CDR1 LGHDT and CDR2 YNNKEL (reference sequence). In DNA form, the CDR3 reads TGTGCCAGCAGCCAAGGACAGAACACCGGGGAGCTGTTTTTT. Translated: CASSQGQNTGELFF.

This clonotype was counted many times. The chain uses TRBV20-1 and TRBJ2-7, with 14 bases fitting TRBD2. The V and J ends lost 5 bases and 2 bases, in that order; junction bases with no gene match: 14. This CDR3 spans 18 amino acids. The germline V gene encodes CDR1 DFQATT and CDR2 SNEGSKA (reference sequence). CDR3: CSAPPGTSGSGSPYEQYF. The CDR3 bases are TGCAGTGCTCCCCCAGGGACTAGCGGGAGTGGTTCCCCCTACGAGCAGTACTTC.

In its sample, this clonotype was seen a few times. The rearrangement uses TRBV20-1 and TRBJ2-1, with D possibly called TRBD1 or TRBD2 (5 bases each). This CDR3 has 15 amino acids. Trimming stripped 1 base from V and 10 bases from J, with 20 bases between. Per the germline V gene, CDR1 is DFQATT and CDR2 is SNEGSKA (reference sequence). CDR3: CSARAPGLGDGEQFF. CDR3 DNA sequence: TGCAGTGCTAGAGCCCCCGGGTTGGGGGATGGCGAGCAGTTCTTC.

This clonotype was counted a few times. The rearrangement links TRBV12-3 or TRBV12-4 to TRBJ2-2; D is uncertain. The CDR3 spans 17 residues. V was trimmed by 10 bases and J by 1 base, leaving 22 bases between them. CDR3 in DNA: TGTGCCACAATCCACCCCGGAGCTAAACTGAACACCGGGGAGCTGTTTTTT. Its translation is CATIHPGAKLNTGELFF.

This clonotype was detected only a few times. V and J are TRBV9 and TRBJ2-3, with D perhaps matching TRBD1 or TRBD2 (5 bases each). This CDR3 spans 15 amino acids. The V gene's germline CDR1 is SGDLS and CDR2 YYNGEE. V dropped 4 bases and J dropped 0 bases, with 12 bases sitting between them. The CDR3 reads CASSTGATSTDTQYF. CDR3 in DNA: TGTGCCAGCAGCACCGGGGCTACAAGCACAGATACGCAGTATTTT.